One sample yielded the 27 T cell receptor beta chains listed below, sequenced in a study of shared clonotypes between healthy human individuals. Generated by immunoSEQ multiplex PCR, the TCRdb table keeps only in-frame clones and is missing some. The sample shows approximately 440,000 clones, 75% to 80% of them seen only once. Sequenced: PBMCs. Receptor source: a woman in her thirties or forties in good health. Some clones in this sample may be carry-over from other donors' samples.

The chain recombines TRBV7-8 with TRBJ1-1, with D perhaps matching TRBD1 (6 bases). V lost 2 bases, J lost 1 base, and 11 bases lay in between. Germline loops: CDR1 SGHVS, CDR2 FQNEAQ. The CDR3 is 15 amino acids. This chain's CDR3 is CASSLLRQANTEAFF. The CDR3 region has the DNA TGTGCCAGCAGCTTACTAAGACAGGCGAACACTGAAGCTTTCTTT. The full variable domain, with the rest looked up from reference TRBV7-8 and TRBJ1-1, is GAGVSQSPRYKVAKRGQDVALRCDPISGHVSLFWYQQALGQGPEFLTYFQNEAQLDKSGLPSDRFFAERPEGSVSTLKIQRTQQEDSAVYLCASSLLRQANTEAFFGQGTRLTVV.

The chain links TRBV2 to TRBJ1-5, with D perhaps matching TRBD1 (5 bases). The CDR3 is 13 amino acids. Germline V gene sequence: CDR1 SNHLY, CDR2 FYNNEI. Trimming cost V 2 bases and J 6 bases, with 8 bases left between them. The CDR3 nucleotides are TGTGCCAGCAGTGAAACAGGAGCTCAGCCCCAGCATTTT. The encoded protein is CASSETGAQPQHF.

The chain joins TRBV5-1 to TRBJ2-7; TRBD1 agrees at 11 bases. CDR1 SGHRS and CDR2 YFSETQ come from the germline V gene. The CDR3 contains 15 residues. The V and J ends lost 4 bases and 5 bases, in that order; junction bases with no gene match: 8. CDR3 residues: CASSTSGQGVNEQYF. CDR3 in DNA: TGCGCCAGCAGCACGTCGGGACAGGGGGTCAACGAGCAGTACTTC.

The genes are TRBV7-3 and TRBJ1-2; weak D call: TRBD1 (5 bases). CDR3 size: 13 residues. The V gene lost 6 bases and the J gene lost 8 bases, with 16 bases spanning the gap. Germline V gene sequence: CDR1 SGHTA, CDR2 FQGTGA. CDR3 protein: CASRSSGQGGYTF. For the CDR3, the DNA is TGTGCCAGCAGGAGCTCCGGGCAGGGCGGCTACACCTTC.

Written as DNA, the CDR3 is TGTGCCAGCATGGGCGGGACAGCCTACACTGAAGCTTTCTTT. Residues: CASMGGTAYTEAFF. The rearrangement uses TRBV2 and TRBJ1-1; 7 nucleotides agree with TRBD1. This CDR3 is 14 amino acids long. Looked up from germline, CDR1 is SNHLY and CDR2 is FYNNEI. V trimming: 7 bases; J trimming: 3 bases; junction bases outside the gene matches: 8.

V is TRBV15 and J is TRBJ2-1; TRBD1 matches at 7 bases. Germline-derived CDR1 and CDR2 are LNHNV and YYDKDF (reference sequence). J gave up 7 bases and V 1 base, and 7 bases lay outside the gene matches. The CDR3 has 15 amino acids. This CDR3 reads CATSRGPGQMNEQFF. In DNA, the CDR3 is TGTGCCACCAGCAGAGGTCCGGGACAGATGAATGAGCAGTTCTTC.

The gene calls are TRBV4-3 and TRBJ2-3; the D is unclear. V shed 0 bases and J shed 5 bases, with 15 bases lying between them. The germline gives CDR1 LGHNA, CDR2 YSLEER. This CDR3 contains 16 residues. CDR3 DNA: TGCGCCAGCAGCCAAGAGGCTAGAATTGAGATAGATACGCAGTATTTT. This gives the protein CASSQEARIEIDTQYF.

CDR3 bases: TGTGCCAGCAGCTTCGATCGGGCCGGCACAGATACGCAGTATTTT. This translates into CASSFDRAGTDTQYF. The chain carries TRBV7-8 and TRBJ2-3; D uncertain. Trimming removed 3 bases at V and 1 base at J, with 11 bases between. The CDR3 totals 15 residues. In germline, CDR1 is SGHVS, CDR2 FQNEAQ. Based on the CDR3 plus reference TRBV7-8 and TRBJ2-3, the full variable domain is GAGVSQSPRYKVAKRGQDVALRCDPISGHVSLFWYQQALGQGPEFLTYFQNEAQLDKSGLPSDRFFAERPEGSVSTLKIQRTQQEDSAVYLCASSFDRAGTDTQYFGPGTRLTVL.

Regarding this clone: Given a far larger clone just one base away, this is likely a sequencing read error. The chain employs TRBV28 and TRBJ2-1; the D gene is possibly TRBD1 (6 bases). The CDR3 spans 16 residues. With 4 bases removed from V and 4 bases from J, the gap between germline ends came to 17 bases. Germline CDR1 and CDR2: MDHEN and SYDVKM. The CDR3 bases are TGTGCCAGCAGTTCCCTCGGGAAGGGGGAGTACAATGAGCAGTTCTTC. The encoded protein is CASSSLGKGEYNEQFF.

As DNA, the CDR3 is TGTGCCAGCAGTTACGTAGCGTCCGTTTACGAGCAGTACTTC. As protein: CASSYVASVYEQYF. The chain links TRBV28 to TRBJ2-7, with D possibly being TRBD2 (5 bases). Germline CDR1 and CDR2: MDHEN and SYDVKM. V dropped 4 bases and J dropped 4 bases, with 14 bases sitting between them. This CDR3 has 14 residues.

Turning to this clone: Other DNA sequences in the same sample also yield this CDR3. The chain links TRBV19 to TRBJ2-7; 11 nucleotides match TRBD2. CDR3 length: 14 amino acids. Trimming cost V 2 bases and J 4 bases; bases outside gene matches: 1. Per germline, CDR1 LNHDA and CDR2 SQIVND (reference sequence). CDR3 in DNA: TGTGCCAGTAGTATAAGACTAGCGGGGTACGAGCAGTACTTC. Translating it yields CASSIRLAGYEQYF.

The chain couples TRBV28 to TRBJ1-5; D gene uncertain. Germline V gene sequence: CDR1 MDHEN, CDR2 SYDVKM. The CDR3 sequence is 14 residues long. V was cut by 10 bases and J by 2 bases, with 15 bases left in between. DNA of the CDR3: TGTGCCACCACCCGGAGCGGCGGCAATCAGCCCCAGCATTTT. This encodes CATTRSGGNQPQHF.

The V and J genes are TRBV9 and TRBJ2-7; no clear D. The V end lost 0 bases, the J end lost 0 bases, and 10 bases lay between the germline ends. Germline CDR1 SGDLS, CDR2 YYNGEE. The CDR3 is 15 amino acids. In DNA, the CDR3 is TGTGCCAGCAGCGTAGCGGTCAAGAGCTCCTACGAGCAGTACTTC. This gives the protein CASSVAVKSSYEQYF.

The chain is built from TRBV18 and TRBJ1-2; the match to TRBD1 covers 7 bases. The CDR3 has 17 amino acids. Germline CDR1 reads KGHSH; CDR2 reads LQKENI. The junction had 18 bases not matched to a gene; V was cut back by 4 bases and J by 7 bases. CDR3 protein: CASSLNYPGTDPGGYTF. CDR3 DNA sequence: TGTGCCAGCTCACTCAACTACCCCGGGACAGATCCGGGTGGCTACACCTTC.

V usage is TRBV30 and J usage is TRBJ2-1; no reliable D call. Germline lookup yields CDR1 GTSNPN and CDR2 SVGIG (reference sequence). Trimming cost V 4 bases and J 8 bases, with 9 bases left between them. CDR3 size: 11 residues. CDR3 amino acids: CAWTLLDEQFF. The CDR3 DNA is TGTGCCTGGACCTTACTCGATGAGCAGTTCTTC.

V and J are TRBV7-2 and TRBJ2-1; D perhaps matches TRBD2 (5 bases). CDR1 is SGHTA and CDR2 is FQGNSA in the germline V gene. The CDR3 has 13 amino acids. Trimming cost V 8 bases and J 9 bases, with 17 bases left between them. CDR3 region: CASRPSLGGEQFF. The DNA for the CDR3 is TGTGCCAGCCGTCCTAGCCTCGGCGGTGAGCAGTTCTTC.

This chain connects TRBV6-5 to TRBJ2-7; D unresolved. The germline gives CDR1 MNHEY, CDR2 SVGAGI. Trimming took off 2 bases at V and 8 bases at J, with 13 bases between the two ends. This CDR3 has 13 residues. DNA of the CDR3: TGTGCCAGCAGTTACGGGGATGGCGCGAAGCAGTACTTC. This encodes CASSYGDGAKQYF.

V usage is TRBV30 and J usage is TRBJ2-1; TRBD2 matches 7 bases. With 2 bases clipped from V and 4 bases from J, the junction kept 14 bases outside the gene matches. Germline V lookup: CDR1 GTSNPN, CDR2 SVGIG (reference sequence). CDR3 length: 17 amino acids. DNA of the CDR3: TGTGCCTGGAGTCCCCTTTTCCTAGCGGAGGCATACAATGAGCAGTTCTTC. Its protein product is CAWSPLFLAEAYNEQFF. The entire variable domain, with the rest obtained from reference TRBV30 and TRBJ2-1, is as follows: SQTIHQWPATLVQPVGSPLSLECTVEGTSNPNLYWYRQAAGRGLQLLFYSVGIGQISSEVPQNLSASRPQDRQFILSSKKLLLSDSGFYLCAWSPLFLAEAYNEQFFGPGTRLTVL.

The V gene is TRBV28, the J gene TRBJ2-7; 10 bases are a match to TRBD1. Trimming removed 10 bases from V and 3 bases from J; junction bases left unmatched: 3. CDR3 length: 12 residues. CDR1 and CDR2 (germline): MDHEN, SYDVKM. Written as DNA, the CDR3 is TGTGCCACGAGGACAGGGGGCTACGAGCAGTACTTC. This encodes CATRTGGYEQYF.

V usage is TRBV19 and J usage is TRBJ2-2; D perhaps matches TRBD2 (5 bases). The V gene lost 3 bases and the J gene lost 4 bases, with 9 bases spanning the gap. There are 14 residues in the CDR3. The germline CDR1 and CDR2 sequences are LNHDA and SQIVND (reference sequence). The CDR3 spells CASSIGLGTGELFF. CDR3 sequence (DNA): TGTGCCAGTAGTATCGGACTCGGCACCGGGGAGCTGTTTTTT.

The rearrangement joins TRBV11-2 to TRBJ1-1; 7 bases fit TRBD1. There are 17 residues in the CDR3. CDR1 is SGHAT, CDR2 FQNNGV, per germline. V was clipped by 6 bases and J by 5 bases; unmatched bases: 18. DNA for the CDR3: TGTGCCAGCAGACTTAACAGGGGCGGAGTACGTAGGACTGAAGCTTTCTTT. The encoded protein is CASRLNRGGVRRTEAFF.

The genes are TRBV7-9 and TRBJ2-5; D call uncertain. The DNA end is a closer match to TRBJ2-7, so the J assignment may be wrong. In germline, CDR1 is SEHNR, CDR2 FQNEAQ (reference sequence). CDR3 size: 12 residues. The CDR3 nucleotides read TGTGCCAGCAGCCCAATCGCGGACGAGCAGTACTTC. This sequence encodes CASSPIADEQYF.

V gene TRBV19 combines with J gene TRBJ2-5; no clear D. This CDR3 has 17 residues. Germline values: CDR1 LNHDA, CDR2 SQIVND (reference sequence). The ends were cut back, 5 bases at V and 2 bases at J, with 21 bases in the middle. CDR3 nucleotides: TGTGCCAGTAGTCACACTATGTCCCCGGCCCCGCAAGAGACCCAGTACTTC. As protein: CASSHTMSPAPQETQYF.

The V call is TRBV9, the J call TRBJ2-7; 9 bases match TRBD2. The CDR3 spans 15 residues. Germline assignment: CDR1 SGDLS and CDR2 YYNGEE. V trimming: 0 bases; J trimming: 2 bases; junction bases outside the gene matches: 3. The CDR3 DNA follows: TGTGCCAGCAGCGTAGGAGCGGGAGGCCCCTACGAGCAGTACTTC. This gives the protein CASSVGAGGPYEQYF.

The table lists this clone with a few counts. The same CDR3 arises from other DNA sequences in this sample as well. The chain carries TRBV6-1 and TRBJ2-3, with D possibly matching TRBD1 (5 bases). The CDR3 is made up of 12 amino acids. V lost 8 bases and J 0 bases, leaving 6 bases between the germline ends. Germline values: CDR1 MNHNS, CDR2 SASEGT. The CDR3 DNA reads TGTGCCAGCTCAGGGAGCACAGATACGCAGTATTTT. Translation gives CASSGSTDTQYF.

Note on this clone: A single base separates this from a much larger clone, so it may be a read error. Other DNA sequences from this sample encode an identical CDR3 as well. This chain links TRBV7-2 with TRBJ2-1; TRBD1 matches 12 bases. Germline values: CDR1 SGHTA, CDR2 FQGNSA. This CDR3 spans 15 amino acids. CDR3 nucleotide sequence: TGCGCCAGCAGCCCACGCCGGGACAGGGGGCATGAGCAGTTCTTC. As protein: CASSPRRDRGHEQFF.

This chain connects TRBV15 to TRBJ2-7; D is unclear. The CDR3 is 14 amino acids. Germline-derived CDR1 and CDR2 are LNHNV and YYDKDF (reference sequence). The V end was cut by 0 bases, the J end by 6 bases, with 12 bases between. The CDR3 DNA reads TGTGCCACCAGCAGAGATAGGGCCCCTAGCGAGCAGTACTTC. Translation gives CATSRDRAPSEQYF.